This T cell receptor (beta chain) was captured in a study of T cell changes during pregnancy in multiple sclerosis. This CDR3 contains 18 residues. Per the germline V gene, CDR1 is SGHDT and CDR2 is YYEEEE. V dropped 0 bases and J dropped 0 bases, with 13 bases sitting between them. Profiling relied on immunoSEQ multiplex PCR, and the TCRdb table lists in-frame clones only, not all of them. The sample has approximately 100,000 clones; 91% are singletons. This TCR was sampled from a female donor with multiple sclerosis, enrolled in a pregnancy study. This specimen consisted of peripheral blood, obtained before pregnancy. The gene calls are TRBV5-6 and TRBJ2-6; possible D gene TRBD2, 5 bases. The CDR3 sequence is CASSLERGGGSGANVLTF. The CDR3 DNA is TGTGCCAGCAGCTTGGAGAGAGGCGGAGGCTCTGGGGCCAACGTCCTGACTTTC.